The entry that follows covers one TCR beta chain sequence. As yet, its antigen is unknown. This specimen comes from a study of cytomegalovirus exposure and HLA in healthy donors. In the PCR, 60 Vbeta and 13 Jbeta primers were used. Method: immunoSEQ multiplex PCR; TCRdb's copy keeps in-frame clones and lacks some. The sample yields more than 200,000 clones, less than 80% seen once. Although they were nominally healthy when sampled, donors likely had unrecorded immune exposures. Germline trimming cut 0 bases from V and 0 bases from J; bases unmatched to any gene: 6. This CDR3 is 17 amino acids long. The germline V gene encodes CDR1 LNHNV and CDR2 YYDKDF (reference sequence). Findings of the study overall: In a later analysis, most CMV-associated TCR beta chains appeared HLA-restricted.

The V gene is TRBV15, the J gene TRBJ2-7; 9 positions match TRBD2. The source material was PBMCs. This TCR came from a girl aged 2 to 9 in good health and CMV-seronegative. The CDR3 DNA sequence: TGTGCCACCAGCAGAGATTGGGGCGGGAGGGCCTCCTACGAGCAGTACTTC. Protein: CATSRDWGGRASYEQYF.